The clone carrying this T cell receptor (beta chain) has just a few counts. Antigen specificity is unknown. The data stem from a study of glioma-infiltrating T cells. Study results and limitations: Gliomas, especially low-grade, showed above-expected tissue-blood divergence; non-neoplastic patients showed below.

Using RNA template, CDR3s of TCR alpha and beta were amplified with iRepertoire arm-PCR. TCRdb fed the multiplex PCR reads into MiXCR, producing one record per CDR3 protein. Of roughly 100,000 distinct CDR3 sequences detected, less than 30% appear once; the ten largest clones hold roughly 46%. Germline V gene sequence: CDR1 MGHRA, CDR2 YSYEKL. This CDR3 is built from 14 residues. The V and J ends lost 0 bases and 4 bases respectively, with 9 bases between them. This receptor was identified in a human donor with low-grade glioma or glioblastoma, undergoing nonglioma brain surgery, or in good health (not recorded which). V is TRBV4-1 and J is TRBJ2-5; D could derive from TRBD1 or TRBD2 (5 bases each). Sample: glioma tissue, nonneoplastic brain tissue, or PBMCs (not recorded which). CDR3 in amino acids: CASSQDPGRETQYF. CDR3 nucleotide sequence: TGCGCCAGCAGCCAAGATCCAGGGAGAGAGACCCAGTACTTC.